This is a list of T cell receptor beta chains from one sample in a study of T cells after yellow fever vaccination. Each CDR3 protein is one row after TCRdb ran MiXCR on the 5' RACE reads. The data contain approximately 330,000 distinct CDR3 sequences, 4.1% of them singletons. The source was PBMCs, collected 5 days after the yellow fever booster vaccination. The receptors derive from a man aged 18-30 years who received the YFV17D yellow fever vaccine. Each CDR3 is given with its conserved first and last residue. The D gene is left open where the match is weak. Clone size is not always given. Where it is, it says once, few, many or a class for expanded clones.

j_call,v_call,clone_size,d_call,cdr3_nt,cdr3_aa
TRBJ2-6,TRBV5-4,NA,NA,TGTGCCAGCAGCTTCGATACCAGGGGTGGGTGGGCCAACGTCCTGACTTTC,CASSFDTRGGWANVLTF
TRBJ2-4,TRBV7-6,few,NA,TGTGCCAGCAGCGCCGGATTTCCAGGGGGGGAGTACATTCAGTACTTC,CASSAGFPGGEYIQYF
TRBJ2-5,TRBV20-1,NA,NA,TGCAGTGCTAGTGGCGCGGCAGAGACCCAGTACTTC,CSASGAAETQYF
TRBJ2-1,TRBV27,many,NA,TGTGCCAGCAGTCCGGGGCCTACCTACAATGAGCAGTTCTTC,CASSPGPTYNEQFF
TRBJ1-5,TRBV29-1,many,NA,TGCAGCGTTGCCGACGGGAGCAATCAGCCCCAGCATTTT,CSVADGSNQPQHF
TRBJ1-6,TRBV6-2/TRBV6-3,NA,NA,TGTGCCAGCACACGGACCGGGCAGAGGGCCCTCCACTTT,CASTRTGQRALHF
TRBJ2-5,TRBV20-1,many,TRBD2,TGCAGTGTCGATCGACGGGCTAGCGGCCAAGAGACCCAGTACTTC,CSVDRRASGQETQYF
TRBJ2-1,TRBV2,few,NA,TGTGCCAGCAGACTCCCGTACAATGAGCAGTTCTTC,CASRLPYNEQFF
TRBJ2-1,TRBV6-5,few,NA,TGTGCCAGCGGAATAGGGCCCTACAATGAGCAGTTCTTC,CASGIGPYNEQFF
TRBJ2-3,TRBV6-1,many,NA,TGTGCCAGCCGCAGATTACAGGGTCTCCCAGATACGCAGTATTTT,CASRRLQGLPDTQYF
TRBJ2-5,TRBV7-6,NA,NA,TGTGCCAGCAGCTCACCCTACAGAAGCCAAGAGACCCAGTACTTC,CASSSPYRSQETQYF
TRBJ1-5,TRBV10-3,few,NA,TGTGCCATCAGTGAGGATCAGACAGCAGAAGAGCCCCAGCATTTT,CAISEDQTAEEPQHF
TRBJ2-5,TRBV3-1,NA,NA,TGTGCCAGCAGCCACCGCGGGGGCCGGGAGACCCAGTACTTC,CASSHRGGRETQYF
TRBJ2-3,TRBV11-2,NA,NA,TGTGCCAGCAGTGTGGGGTACACAGATACGCAGTATTTT,CASSVGYTDTQYF
TRBJ2-7,TRBV29-1,NA,TRBD1,TGCAGCGCCGATAGTCCCGGGACAGGCTCCTACGAGCAGTACTTC,CSADSPGTGSYEQYF
TRBJ1-6,TRBV5-1,many,NA,TGCGCCAGCAGCTTGTCGAGGTCACCCCTCCACTTT,CASSLSRSPLHF
TRBJ2-1,TRBV4-1,many,NA,TGCGCCAGCAGCCACCCCGTAGGGAGTGAGCAGTTCTTC,CASSHPVGSEQFF
TRBJ2-1,TRBV7-2,many,TRBD1,TGTGCCAGCAGCTCGGATCTCGGGGGGACAGGGTTCCATGAGCAGTTCTTC,CASSSDLGGTGFHEQFF
TRBJ1-1,TRBV19,NA,NA,TGTGCCAGTAGTATCCTAAGTGGAGGGACTGAAGCTTTCTTT,CASSILSGGTEAFF
TRBJ1-5,TRBV7-9,NA,NA,TGTGCCAGCAGCTCCCCATTGGGGATTAGCAATCAGCCCCAGCATTTT,CASSSPLGISNQPQHF
TRBJ1-5,TRBV7-2,NA,NA,TGTGCCAGCAGCTTCGACGGTCAGCCCCAGCATTTT,CASSFDGQPQHF
TRBJ1-5,TRBV7-2,few,NA,TGTGCCAGCAGCTTCGGGGGGGCCGGCAATCAGCCCCAGCATTTT,CASSFGGAGNQPQHF
TRBJ2-4,TRBV10-2,few,NA,TGCGCCAGTTCAATAGCCAAAAACATTCAGTACTTC,CASSIAKNIQYF
TRBJ1-3,TRBV25-1,few,NA,TGTGCCAGCCAACTATCCGATACCATATATTTT,CASQLSDTIYF
TRBJ2-5,TRBV7-6,few,TRBD2,TGTGCCAGCAGCTTATCCAGCGGGGGTGCCCAACGGGCCCAGTACTTC,CASSLSSGGAQRAQYF
TRBJ2-5,TRBV20-1,few,TRBD1,TGCAGTGCTAGAGACGACAGGGGTTACCAAGAGACCCAGTACTTC,CSARDDRGYQETQYF
TRBJ1-1,TRBV14,many,NA,TGTGCCAGCAGCCATGCGTGGGGGCTCGGCACTGAAGCTTTCTTT,CASSHAWGLGTEAFF